The 4 T cell receptor beta chains in this list originate from one sample, sequenced in a study of blood T cell repertoires in COVID-19 (dated by TCRdb to about 2020). The method behind the library was the immunoSEQ multiplex PCR assay. As stored in TCRdb, this immuneACCESS dataset retains in-frame rearrangements with V and J assigned. A fraction of the clones does not appear; measured against another copy, unresolved V genes explain less than half of the discrepancy, and the remainder lacks a known reason. The sample has around 260,000 clones on record, 75% to 90% of them singletons. The ten largest account for 1.5% to 2% of the sample. The specimen sequenced was peripheral blood. Source of these receptors: a man under 40 with active or convalescent COVID-19.

The gene calls are TRBV18 and TRBJ2-3; 10 bases align to TRBD2. Unmatched junction bases numbered 14, after V lost 3 bases and J lost 2 bases. Germline V CDR1 and CDR2: KGHSH, LQKENI. This CDR3 has 19 residues. The chain's CDR3 is CASSPGWSGGADHTDTQYF. CDR3 bases: TGTGCCAGCTCACCCGGTTGGAGCGGGGGGGCCGACCACACAGATACGCAGTATTTT.

This clone was seen a few times. The chain links TRBV5-5 to TRBJ2-7; 11 bases fit TRBD1. The CDR3 is 17 amino acids. CDR1 is SGHKS and CDR2 is YYEKEE in the germline V gene (reference sequence). V was clipped by 3 bases and J by 3 bases; unmatched bases: 11. The CDR3 DNA follows: TGTGCCAGCAGCTCGGACAGGGGGCTGAGAATGGGCTACGAGCAGTACTTC. Its protein is CASSSDRGLRMGYEQYF.

The chain employs TRBV19 and TRBJ1-6; D is undetermined. The CDR3 contains 18 residues. Germline CDR1 reads LNHDA; CDR2 reads SQIVND (reference sequence). V was shortened by 1 base and J by 0 bases, with 13 bases between the two germline ends. CDR3 bases: TGTGCCAGTAGTATAGTGGGGAGGCCGAGCTCCTATAATTCACCCCTCCACTTT. The encoded protein is CASSIVGRPSSYNSPLHF.

DNA for the CDR3: TGTGCCAGCAGCTTGGGGCATCAGACCCAGTACTTC. The encoded protein is CASSLGHQTQYF. The gene calls are TRBV5-6 and TRBJ2-5; D is unclear. CDR1 and CDR2 (germline): SGHDT, YYEEEE. V lost 0 bases, J lost 6 bases, and 6 bases lay in between. The CDR3 loop spans 12 amino acids.